These 14 T cell receptor beta chains originate from one sample sequenced in a study of blood T cells in healthy people across ages. For the second PCR, which ran for about 7 to 11 cycles, a sample-barcoded 5' primer and a J-beta primer mix were used. MiXCR, run by TCRdb on the 5' RACE reads, gives a single entry per CDR3 protein. The table includes around 800,000 distinct CDR3 sequences, roughly 24% detected once. The same data also went into a second study, on T cells of mothers and their children.

Sequenced material: blood. The origin of the receptors is a boy aged 5-17 years in good health.

This clonotype was observed a handful of times. The genes are TRBV9 and TRBJ2-7; D assignment may be TRBD1 or TRBD2 (5 bases each). Germline lookup yields CDR1 SGDLS and CDR2 YYNGEE. Deletions cut 2 bases from V and 3 bases from J, with 12 bases between. The CDR3 spans 14 residues. The CDR3 spells CASSVGEQGYEQYF. For the CDR3, the DNA is TGTGCCAGCAGCGTGGGGGAGCAGGGCTACGAGCAGTACTTC.

The chain has TRBV28 and TRBJ2-5; 11 bases line up with TRBD1. The ends lost 5 bases at V and 5 bases at J; junction bases unmatched: 10. Germline V gene data show CDR1 as MDHEN and CDR2 as SYDVKM. This CDR3 contains 16 residues. CDR3 sequence reads: CASSPWTGGSGETQYF. CDR3 DNA sequence: TGTGCCAGCAGTCCGTGGACAGGGGGCTCTGGGGAGACCCAGTACTTC.

The rearrangement links TRBV11-1 to TRBJ2-5; D ambiguous. The last part of the DNA fits TRBJ2-7 better; the J call may be wrong. Per the germline V gene, CDR1 is SGHAT and CDR2 is FQDESV (reference sequence). The length of the CDR3 is 13 residues. CDR3 region: CASSPARAYEQYF. The CDR3 nucleotides are TGTGCCAGCAGCCCCGCCAGAGCTTACGAGCAGTACTTC.

This clonotype was picked up one time. The gene calls are TRBV7-3 and TRBJ2-7; 9 positions agree with TRBD2. The CDR3 contains 14 residues. V shed 5 bases and J 5 bases; nucleotides not matched to a gene: 7. Germline V gene data show CDR1 as SGHTA and CDR2 as FQGTGA. CDR3 DNA: TGTGCCAGCAGCGCGGGGGGGCGTTCGGACGAGCAGTACTTC. This sequence encodes CASSAGGRSDEQYF. The full variable domain, completed using reference TRBV7-3 and TRBJ2-7, is GAGVSQTPSNKVTEKGKYVELRCDPISGHTALYWYRQSLGQGPEFLIYFQGTGAADDSGLPNDRFFAVRPEGSVSTLKIQRTERGDSAVYLCASSAGGRSDEQYFGPGTRLTVT.

This clonotype was picked up a small number of times. This chain uses TRBV6-6 with TRBJ2-5, with D hard to call. CDR1 is MNHNY and CDR2 is SVGAGI in the germline V gene (reference sequence). V lost 6 bases and J lost 5, with 16 bases in between. The CDR3 spans 14 residues. The CDR3 nucleotides are TGTGCCAGCAGATCGCCACGTAGAGACGAGACCCAGTACTTC. Its protein is CASRSPRRDETQYF.

This chain connects TRBV5-1 to TRBJ2-5; D might be TRBD2 (6 bases). The CDR3 sequence is 15 residues long. Trimming pared 4 bases from V and 2 bases from J, leaving 15 bases between. From germline, CDR1 is SGHRS and CDR2 YFSETQ. In DNA form, the CDR3 reads TGCGCCAGCAGCCGGAAAGGCGGGGAACAAGAGACCCAGTACTTC. Protein product: CASSRKGGEQETQYF.

This clonotype turned up a few times. V and J are TRBV7-9 and TRBJ2-5; D is uncertain. The V end lost 7 bases, the J end lost 5 bases, and 14 bases lay between the germline ends. CDR3 length: 13 amino acids. From germline, CDR1 is SEHNR and CDR2 FQNEAQ (reference sequence). The CDR3 protein is CASTPDLLETQYF. The CDR3 coding sequence is TGTGCCAGCACCCCCGACCTCCTGGAGACCCAGTACTTC.

This clonotype was seen a few times. The CDR3 region has the DNA TGTGCCTGGACTAGCGGGAGCACAGATACGCAGTATTTT. Protein: CAWTSGSTDTQYF. V and J are TRBV30 and TRBJ2-3, with TRBD2 identical over 8 bases. The CDR3 contains 13 residues. The junction had 0 bases not matched to a gene; V was cut back by 4 bases and J by 0 bases. Germline V CDR1 and CDR2: GTSNPN, SVGIG (reference sequence).

The J gene is TRBJ2-5, the V gene TRBV3-1, with D maybe TRBD2 (6 bases). The germline gives CDR1 LGHDT, CDR2 YNNKEL (reference sequence). CDR3 length: 15 amino acids. Trimming shortened V by 1 base and J by 5 bases, and 14 bases separated the two germline ends. The CDR3 is CASSQGPAGLETQYF. CDR3 sequence (DNA): TGTGCCAGCAGCCAAGGGCCAGCGGGCTTGGAGACCCAGTACTTC.

This clonotype was observed a few times. The V gene is TRBV29-1, the J gene TRBJ2-5; TRBD2 agrees at 7 bases. The CDR3 extends over 12 amino acids. Germline CDR1 and CDR2: SQVTM and ANQGSEA. Trimming removed 6 bases from V and 1 base from J; junction bases left unmatched: 2. CDR3 in amino acids: CSVSGGQETQYF. In DNA, the CDR3 is TGCAGCGTCTCGGGGGGCCAAGAGACCCAGTACTTC.

V and J are TRBV6-5 and TRBJ1-1, with no clear D. Trimming shortened V by 7 bases and J by 2 bases, and 17 bases separated the two germline ends. CDR1 is MNHEY, CDR2 SVGAGI, per germline. The length of the CDR3 is 15 residues. The CDR3 sequence: CASTDKWGANTEAFF. The CDR3 DNA reads as TGTGCCAGCACCGATAAATGGGGAGCCAACACTGAAGCTTTCTTT.

This clonotype has more than one count but fewer than ten. This chain connects TRBV30 to TRBJ1-2; 7 bases fit TRBD1. The CDR3 is made up of 15 amino acids. CDR1 is GTSNPN, CDR2 SVGIG, per germline (reference sequence). The J segment lost 3 bases and the V segment lost 2 bases, leaving 9 bases of the junction unmatched. The CDR3 DNA follows: TGTGCCTGGAGTTTTACAGGGGAGTCCGACTATGGCTACACCTTC. This sequence encodes CAWSFTGESDYGYTF.

The chain couples TRBV18 to TRBJ1-5; weak D call: TRBD1 (5 bases). V was shortened by 1 base and J by 5 bases, with 12 bases between the two germline ends. The CDR3 totals 15 residues. CDR1 KGHSH and CDR2 LQKENI come from the germline V gene. This CDR3 reads CASSPQGVGDQPQHF. The CDR3 nucleotides are TGTGCCAGCTCACCACAGGGTGTAGGGGATCAGCCCCAGCATTTT. Full variable domain (rest looked up from reference TRBV18 and TRBJ1-5): NAGVMQNPRHLVRRRGQEARLRCSPMKGHSHVYWYRQLPEEGLKFMVYLQKENIIDESGMPKERFSAEFPKEGPSILRIQQVVRGDSAAYFCASSPQGVGDQPQHFGDGTRLSIL.

This clonotype was detected ten times or more. J is TRBJ2-3 and V is TRBV28; a weak D match, TRBD2 (5 bases). The germline V and J ends were trimmed by 2 bases and 1 base, with 10 bases remaining between them. This CDR3 is built from 15 residues. Germline V gene data show CDR1 as MDHEN and CDR2 as SYDVKM. CDR3 DNA: TGTGCCAGCAGTTTAACTAGGTCGGGCACAGATACGCAGTATTTT. This encodes CASSLTRSGTDTQYF. The full variable domain, with the rest looked up from reference TRBV28 and TRBJ2-3, is DVKVTQSSRYLVKRTGEKVFLECVQDMDHENMFWYRQDPGLGLRLIYFSYDVKMKEKGDIPEGYSVSREKKERFSLILESASTNQTSMYLCASSLTRSGTDTQYFGPGTRLTVL.